The sequence of this T cell receptor beta chain was determined in a study of a mutant IDH1 vaccine in newly diagnosed glioma. Study-wide context: Radiotherapy alone preceded vaccination by 4-6 weeks; alternatively, vaccination started with temozolomide cycles.

Concerning this clone itself: Its cognate antigen is unknown.

Clones were read by immunoSEQ multiplex PCR, and TCRdb kept only the in-frame ones, dropping some. The table lists about 120,000 clones, 80% of them singletons. The time point denotes: week 11, during vaccination. Doses comprised 300 ug of mutant IDH1 20-mer peptide each, plus topical imiquimod. The CDR3 is made up of 16 amino acids. Germline CDR1 reads MNHNS; CDR2 reads SASEGT. The junction had 4 bases not matched to a gene; V was cut back by 4 bases and J by 2 bases. This receptor was taken from a man aged 40-55 years with glioma. The material was PBMCs, obtained from a glioma patient whose treatment included an IDH1 peptide vaccine. The chain links TRBV6-1 to TRBJ2-2, with 10 bases fitting TRBD2. In nucleotides, the CDR3 is TGTGCCAGCAGTGCGGGACTAGCGCCTAACACCGGGGAGCTGTTTTTT. It encodes CASSAGLAPNTGELFF.